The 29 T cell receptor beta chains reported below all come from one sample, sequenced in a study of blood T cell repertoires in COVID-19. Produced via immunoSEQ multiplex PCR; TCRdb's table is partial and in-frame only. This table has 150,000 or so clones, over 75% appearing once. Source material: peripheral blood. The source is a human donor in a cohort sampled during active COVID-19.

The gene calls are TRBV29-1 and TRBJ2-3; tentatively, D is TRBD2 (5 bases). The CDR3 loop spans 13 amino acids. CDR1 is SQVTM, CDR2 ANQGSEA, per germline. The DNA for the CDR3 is TGCACCGTCTCCGGGATACGCACAGATACGCAGTATTTT. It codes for CTVSGIRTDTQYF.

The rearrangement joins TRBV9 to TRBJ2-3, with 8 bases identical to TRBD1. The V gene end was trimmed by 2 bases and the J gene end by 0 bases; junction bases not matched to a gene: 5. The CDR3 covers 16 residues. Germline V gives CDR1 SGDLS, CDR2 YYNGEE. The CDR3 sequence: CASSVTGGASTDTQYF. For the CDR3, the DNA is TGTGCCAGCAGCGTTACAGGGGGTGCTAGCACAGATACGCAGTATTTT.

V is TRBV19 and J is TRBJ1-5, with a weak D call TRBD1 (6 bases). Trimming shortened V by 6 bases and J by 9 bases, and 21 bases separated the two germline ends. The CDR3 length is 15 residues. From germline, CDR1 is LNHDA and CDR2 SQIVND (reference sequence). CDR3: CASSQGGRGVGPQHF. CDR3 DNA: TGTGCCAGTAGCCAGGGCGGCAGGGGTGTGGGGCCCCAGCATTTT.

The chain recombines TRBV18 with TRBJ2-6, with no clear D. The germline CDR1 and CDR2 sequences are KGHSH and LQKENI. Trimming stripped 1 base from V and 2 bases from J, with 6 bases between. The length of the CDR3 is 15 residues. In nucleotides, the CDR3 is TGTGCCAGCTCACCACGGGCCCCTGGGGCCAACGTCCTGACTTTC. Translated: CASSPRAPGANVLTF.

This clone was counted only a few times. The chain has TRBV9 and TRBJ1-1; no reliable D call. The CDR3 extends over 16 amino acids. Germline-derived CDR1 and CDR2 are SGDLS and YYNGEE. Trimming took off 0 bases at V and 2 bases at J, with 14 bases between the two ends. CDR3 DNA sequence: TGTGCCAGCAGCGTAGGGGGTACTGCGGGCAACACTGAAGCTTTCTTT. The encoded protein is CASSVGGTAGNTEAFF.

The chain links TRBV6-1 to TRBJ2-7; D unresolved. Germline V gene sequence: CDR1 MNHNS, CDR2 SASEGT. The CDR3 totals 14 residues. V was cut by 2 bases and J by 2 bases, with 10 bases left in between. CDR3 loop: CASSEREYPYEQYF. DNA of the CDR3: TGTGCCAGCAGTGAAAGAGAGTACCCCTACGAGCAGTACTTC.

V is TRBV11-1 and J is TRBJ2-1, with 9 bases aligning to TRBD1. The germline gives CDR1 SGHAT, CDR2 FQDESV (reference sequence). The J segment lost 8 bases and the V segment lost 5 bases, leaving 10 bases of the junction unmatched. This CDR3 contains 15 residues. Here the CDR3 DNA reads TGTGCCAGCAGCACAAACCGGGACAGGGATTATGAGCAGTTCTTC. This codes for CASSTNRDRDYEQFF.

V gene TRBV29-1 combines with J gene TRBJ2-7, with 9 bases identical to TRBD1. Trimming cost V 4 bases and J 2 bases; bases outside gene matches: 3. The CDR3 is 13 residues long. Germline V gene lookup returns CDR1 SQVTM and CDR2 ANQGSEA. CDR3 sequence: CSVGQGGPYEQYF. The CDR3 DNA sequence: TGCAGCGTTGGACAGGGGGGACCCTACGAGCAGTACTTC.

The CDR3 loop is CASSFLERSPLHF. The CDR3 DNA reads TGCGCCAGCAGCTTCCTAGAGAGGTCACCCCTCCACTTT. The chain recombines TRBV5-1 with TRBJ1-6; D uncertain. Deletions cut 2 bases from V and 10 bases from J, with 10 bases between. Germline CDR1 SGHRS, CDR2 YFSETQ. The CDR3 contains 13 residues.

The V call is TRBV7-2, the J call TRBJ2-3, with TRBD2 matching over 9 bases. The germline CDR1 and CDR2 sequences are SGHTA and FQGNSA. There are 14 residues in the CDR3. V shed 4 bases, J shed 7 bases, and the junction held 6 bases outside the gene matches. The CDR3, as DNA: TGTGCCAGCAGCTCTCCACTAGCGGGCAATACGCAGTATTTT. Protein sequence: CASSSPLAGNTQYF.

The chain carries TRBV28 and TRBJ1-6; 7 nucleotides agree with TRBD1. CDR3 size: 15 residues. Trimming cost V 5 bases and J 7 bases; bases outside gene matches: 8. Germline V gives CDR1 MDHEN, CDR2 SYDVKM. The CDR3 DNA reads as TGTGCCAGCAGTGAGGCGACAGGGTGGAATTCACCCCTCCACTTT. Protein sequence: CASSEATGWNSPLHF.

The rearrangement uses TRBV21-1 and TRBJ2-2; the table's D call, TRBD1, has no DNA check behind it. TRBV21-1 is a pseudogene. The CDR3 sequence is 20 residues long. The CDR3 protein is CASSTEVGQLRWLDTGELFF. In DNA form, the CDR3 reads TGTGCCAGCAGCACCGAGGTGGGACAGCTTCGATGGTTGGACACCGGGGAGCTGTTTTTT.

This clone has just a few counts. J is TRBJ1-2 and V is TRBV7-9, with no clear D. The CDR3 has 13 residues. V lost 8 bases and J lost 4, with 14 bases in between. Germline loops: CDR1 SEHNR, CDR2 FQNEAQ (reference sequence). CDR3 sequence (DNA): TGTGCCAGCGCCCTCGGGGAGTTCTATGGCTACACCTTC. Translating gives CASALGEFYGYTF.

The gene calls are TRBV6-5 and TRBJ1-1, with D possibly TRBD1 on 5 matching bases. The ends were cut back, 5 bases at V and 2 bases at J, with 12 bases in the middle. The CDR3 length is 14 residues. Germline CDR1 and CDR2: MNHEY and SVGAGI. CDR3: CASSTRQSNTEAFF. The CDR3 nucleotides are TGTGCCAGCAGTACACGACAGAGCAACACTGAAGCTTTCTTT.

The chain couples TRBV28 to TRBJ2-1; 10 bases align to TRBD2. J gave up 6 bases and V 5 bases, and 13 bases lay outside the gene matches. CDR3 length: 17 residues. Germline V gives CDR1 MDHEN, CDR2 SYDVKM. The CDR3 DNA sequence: TGTGCCAGCAGTCCTCCGCGGGTAGCGGGAGGTTCCAATGAGCAGTTCTTC. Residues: CASSPPRVAGGSNEQFF.

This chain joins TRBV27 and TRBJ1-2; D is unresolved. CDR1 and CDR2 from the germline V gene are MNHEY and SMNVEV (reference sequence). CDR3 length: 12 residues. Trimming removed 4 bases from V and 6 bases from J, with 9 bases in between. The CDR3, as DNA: TGTGCCAGCAGTTCCTACAGCCATGGCTACACCTTC. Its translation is CASSSYSHGYTF.

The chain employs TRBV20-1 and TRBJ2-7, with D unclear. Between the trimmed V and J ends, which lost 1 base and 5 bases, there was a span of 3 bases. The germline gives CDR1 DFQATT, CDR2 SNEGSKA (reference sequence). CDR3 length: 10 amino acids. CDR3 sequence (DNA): TGCAGTGCTAGAGTTAACGAGCAGTACTTC. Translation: CSARVNEQYF.

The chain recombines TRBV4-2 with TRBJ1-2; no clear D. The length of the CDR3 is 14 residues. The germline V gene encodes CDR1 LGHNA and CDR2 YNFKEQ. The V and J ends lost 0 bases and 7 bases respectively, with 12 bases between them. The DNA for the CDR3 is TGTGCCAGCAGCCAAGACTCATGGGGAGGTGGCTACACCTTC. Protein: CASSQDSWGGGYTF.

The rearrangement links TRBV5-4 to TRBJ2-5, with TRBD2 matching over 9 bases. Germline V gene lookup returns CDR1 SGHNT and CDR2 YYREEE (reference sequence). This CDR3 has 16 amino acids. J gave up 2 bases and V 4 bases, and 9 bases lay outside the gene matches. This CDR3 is CASSREGLASQETQYF. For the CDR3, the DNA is TGTGCCAGCAGCCGCGAAGGACTAGCGTCTCAAGAGACCCAGTACTTC. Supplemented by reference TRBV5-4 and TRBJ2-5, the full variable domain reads ETGVTQSPTHLIKTRGQQVTLRCSSQSGHNTVSWYQQALGQGPQFIFQYYREEENGRGNFPPRFSGLQFPNYSSELNVNALELDDSALYLCASSREGLASQETQYFGPGTRLLVL.

CDR3 loop: CASSSSLYGYTF. Written as DNA, the CDR3 is TGTGCCAGCAGTTCTTCACTCTATGGCTACACCTTC. The chain couples TRBV6-5 to TRBJ1-2; D not certain. CDR1 and CDR2 from the germline V gene are MNHEY and SVGAGI. The CDR3 is made up of 12 amino acids. V was cut by 4 bases and J by 4 bases, with 7 bases left in between.

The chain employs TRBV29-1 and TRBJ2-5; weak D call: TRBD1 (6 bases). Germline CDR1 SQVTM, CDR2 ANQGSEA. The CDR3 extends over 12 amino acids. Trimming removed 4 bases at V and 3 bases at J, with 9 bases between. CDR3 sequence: CSVAGGKETQYF. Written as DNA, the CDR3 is TGCAGCGTTGCTGGGGGCAAAGAGACCCAGTACTTC.

CDR3 protein: CAIWPLGGGETQYF. The CDR3 region has the DNA TGTGCCATCTGGCCCCTCGGGGGGGGAGAGACCCAGTACTTC. The rearrangement links TRBV10-3 to TRBJ2-5, with 8 positions matching TRBD2. Germline trimming cut 8 bases from V and 4 bases from J; bases unmatched to any gene: 9. This CDR3 region has 14 residues. CDR1 and CDR2 (germline): ENHRY, SYGVKD.

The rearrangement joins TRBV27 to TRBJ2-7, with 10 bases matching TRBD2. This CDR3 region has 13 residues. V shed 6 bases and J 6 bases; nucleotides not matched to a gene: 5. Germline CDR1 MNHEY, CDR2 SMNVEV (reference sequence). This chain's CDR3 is CASRGTSVGEQYF. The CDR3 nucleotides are TGTGCCAGCAGAGGGACTAGCGTGGGCGAGCAGTACTTC.

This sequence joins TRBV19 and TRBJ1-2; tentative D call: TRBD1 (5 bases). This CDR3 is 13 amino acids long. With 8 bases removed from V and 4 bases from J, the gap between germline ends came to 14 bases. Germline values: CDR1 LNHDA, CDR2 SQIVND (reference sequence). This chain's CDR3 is CASGRSGFYGYTF. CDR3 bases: TGTGCCAGTGGCAGATCAGGGTTCTATGGCTACACCTTC.

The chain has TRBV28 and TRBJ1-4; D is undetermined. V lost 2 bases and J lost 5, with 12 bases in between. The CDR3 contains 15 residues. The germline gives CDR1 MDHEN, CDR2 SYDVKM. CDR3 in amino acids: CASSLTESPNEKLFF. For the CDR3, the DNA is TGTGCCAGCAGTTTAACGGAGAGCCCAAATGAAAAACTGTTTTTT.

CDR3 bases: TGCGCCAGCAGCCTACAGGGGATCGCCTACGAGCAGTACTTC. This encodes CASSLQGIAYEQYF. The genes are TRBV5-1 and TRBJ2-7; TRBD1 matches 7 bases. V gave up 4 bases and J gave up 2 bases; unmatched junction bases: 6. This CDR3 comprises 14 residues. Germline assignment: CDR1 SGHRS and CDR2 YFSETQ.

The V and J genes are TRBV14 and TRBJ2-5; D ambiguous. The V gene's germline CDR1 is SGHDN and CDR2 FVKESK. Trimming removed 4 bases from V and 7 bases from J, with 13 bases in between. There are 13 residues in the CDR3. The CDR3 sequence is CASSRTVVGTQYF. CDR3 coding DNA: TGTGCCAGCAGCCGCACCGTAGTTGGGACCCAGTACTTC.

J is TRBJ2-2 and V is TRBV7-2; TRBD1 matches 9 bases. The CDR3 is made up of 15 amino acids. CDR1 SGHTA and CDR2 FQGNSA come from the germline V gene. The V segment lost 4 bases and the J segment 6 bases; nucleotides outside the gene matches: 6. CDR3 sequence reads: CASSSGQGLAGELFF. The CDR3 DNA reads TGTGCCAGCAGCTCAGGACAGGGGCTGGCCGGGGAGCTGTTTTTT. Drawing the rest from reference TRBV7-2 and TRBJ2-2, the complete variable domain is GAGVSQSPSNKVTEKGKDVELRCDPISGHTALYWYRQSLGQGLEFLIYFQGNSAPDKSGLPSDRFSAERTGGSVSTLTIQRTQQEDSAVYLCASSSGQGLAGELFFGEGSRLTVL.

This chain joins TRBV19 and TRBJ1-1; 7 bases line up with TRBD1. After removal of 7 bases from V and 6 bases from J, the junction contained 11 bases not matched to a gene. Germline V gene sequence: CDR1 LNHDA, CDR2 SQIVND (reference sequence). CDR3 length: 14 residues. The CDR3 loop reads CASNNRQGGSEAFF. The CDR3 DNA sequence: TGTGCCAGTAATAACAGACAGGGAGGTTCTGAAGCTTTCTTT.